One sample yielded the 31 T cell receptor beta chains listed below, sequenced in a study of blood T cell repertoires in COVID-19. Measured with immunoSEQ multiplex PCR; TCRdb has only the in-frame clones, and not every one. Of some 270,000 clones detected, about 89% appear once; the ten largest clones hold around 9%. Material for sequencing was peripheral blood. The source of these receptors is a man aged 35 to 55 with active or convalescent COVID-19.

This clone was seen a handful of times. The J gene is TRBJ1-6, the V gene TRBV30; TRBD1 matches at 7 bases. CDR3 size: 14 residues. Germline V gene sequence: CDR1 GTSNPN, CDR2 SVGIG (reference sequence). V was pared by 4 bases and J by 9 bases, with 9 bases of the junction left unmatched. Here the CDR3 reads CAWTEGAGLSPLHF. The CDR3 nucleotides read TGTGCCTGGACTGAGGGGGCAGGGCTTTCACCCCTCCACTTT.

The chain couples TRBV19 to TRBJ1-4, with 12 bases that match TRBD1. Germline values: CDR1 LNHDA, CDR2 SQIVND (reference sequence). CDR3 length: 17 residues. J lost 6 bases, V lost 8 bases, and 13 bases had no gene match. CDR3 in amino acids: CASRAGTGGAEYEKLFF. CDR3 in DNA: TGTGCCAGTCGGGCCGGGACAGGGGGCGCAGAATATGAAAAACTGTTTTTT.

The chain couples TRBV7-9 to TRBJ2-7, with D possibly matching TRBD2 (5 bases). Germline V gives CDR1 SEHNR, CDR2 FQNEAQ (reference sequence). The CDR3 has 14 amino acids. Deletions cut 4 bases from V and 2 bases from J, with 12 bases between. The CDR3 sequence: CASSSAGKPYEQYF. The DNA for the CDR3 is TGTGCCAGCAGCTCGGCCGGGAAACCCTACGAGCAGTACTTC. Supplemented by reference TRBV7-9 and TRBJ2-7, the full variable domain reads DTGVSQNPRHKITKRGQNVTFRCDPISEHNRLYWYRQTLGQGPEFLTYFQNEAQLEKSRLLSDRFSAERPKGSFSTLEIQRTEQGDSAMYLCASSSAGKPYEQYFGPGTRLTVT.

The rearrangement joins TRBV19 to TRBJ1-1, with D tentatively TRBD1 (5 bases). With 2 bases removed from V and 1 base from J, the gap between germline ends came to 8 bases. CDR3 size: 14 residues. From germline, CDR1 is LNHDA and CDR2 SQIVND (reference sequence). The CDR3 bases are TGTGCCAGTAGTATACAGGGAGGGAACACTGAAGCTTTCTTT. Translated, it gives CASSIQGGNTEAFF. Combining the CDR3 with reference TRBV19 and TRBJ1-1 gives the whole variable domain DGGITQSPKYLFRKEGQNVTLSCEQNLNHDAMYWYRQDPGQGLRLIYYSQIVNDFQKGDIAEGYSVSREKKESFPLTVTSAQKNPTAFYLCASSIQGGNTEAFFGQGTRLTVV.

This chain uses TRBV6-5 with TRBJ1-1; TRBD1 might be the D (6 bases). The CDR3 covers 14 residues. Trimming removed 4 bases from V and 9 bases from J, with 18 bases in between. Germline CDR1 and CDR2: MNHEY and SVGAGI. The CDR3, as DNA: TGTGCCAGCAGTTCCCTGACAGGCAGGCCTCAAGCTTTCTTT. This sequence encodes CASSSLTGRPQAFF.

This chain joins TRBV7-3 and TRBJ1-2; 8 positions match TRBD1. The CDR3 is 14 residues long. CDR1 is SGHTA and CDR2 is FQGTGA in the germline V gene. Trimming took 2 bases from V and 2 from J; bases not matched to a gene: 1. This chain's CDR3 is CASSLGTGNYGYTF. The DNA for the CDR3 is TGTGCCAGCAGCTTAGGGACAGGAAACTATGGCTACACCTTC.

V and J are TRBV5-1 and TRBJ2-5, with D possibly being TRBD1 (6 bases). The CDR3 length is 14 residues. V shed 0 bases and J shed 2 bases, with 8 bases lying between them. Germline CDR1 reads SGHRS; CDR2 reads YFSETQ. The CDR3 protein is CASSLVGQQETQYF. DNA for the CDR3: TGCGCCAGCAGCTTGGTAGGACAGCAAGAGACCCAGTACTTC.

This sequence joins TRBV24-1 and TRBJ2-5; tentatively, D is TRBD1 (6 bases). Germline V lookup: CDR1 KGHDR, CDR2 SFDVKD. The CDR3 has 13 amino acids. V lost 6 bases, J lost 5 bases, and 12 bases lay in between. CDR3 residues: CATSSGDRETQYF. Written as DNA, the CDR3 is TGTGCCACCAGTTCAGGGGATCGGGAGACCCAGTACTTC.

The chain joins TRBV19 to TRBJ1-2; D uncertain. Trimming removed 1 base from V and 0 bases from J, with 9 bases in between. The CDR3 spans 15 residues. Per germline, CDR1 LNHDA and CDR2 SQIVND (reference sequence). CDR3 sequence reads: CASSIGNGANYGYTF. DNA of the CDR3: TGTGCCAGTAGTATAGGTAACGGTGCTAACTATGGCTACACCTTC.

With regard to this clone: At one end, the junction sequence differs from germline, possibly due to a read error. The CDR3 region is CASSTPTGAPHF. The CDR3 nucleotides read TGTGCCAGCAGTACCCCGACAGGGGCCCCTCACTTC. V usage is TRBV6-5 and J usage is TRBJ2-5; 8 nucleotides align to TRBD1. The germline V gene encodes CDR1 MNHEY and CDR2 SVGAGI. This CDR3 is built from 12 residues.

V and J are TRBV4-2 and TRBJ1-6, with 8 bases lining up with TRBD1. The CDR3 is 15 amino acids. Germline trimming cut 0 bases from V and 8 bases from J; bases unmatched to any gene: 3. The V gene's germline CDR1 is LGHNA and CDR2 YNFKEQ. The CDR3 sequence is CASSQDPGGDSPLHF. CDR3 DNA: TGTGCCAGCAGCCAAGATCCAGGGGGCGATTCACCCCTCCACTTT.

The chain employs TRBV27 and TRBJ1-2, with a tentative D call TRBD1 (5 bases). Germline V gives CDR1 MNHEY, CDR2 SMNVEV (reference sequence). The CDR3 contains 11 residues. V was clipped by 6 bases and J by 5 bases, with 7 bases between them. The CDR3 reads CASSPGYGYTF. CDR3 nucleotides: TGTGCCAGCAGCCCAGGGTATGGCTACACCTTC.

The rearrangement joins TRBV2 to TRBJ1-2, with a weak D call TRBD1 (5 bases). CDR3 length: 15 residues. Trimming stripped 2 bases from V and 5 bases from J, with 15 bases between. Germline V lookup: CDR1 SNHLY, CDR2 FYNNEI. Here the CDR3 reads CASSESDPGAYGYTF. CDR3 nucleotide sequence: TGTGCCAGCAGTGAATCGGACCCTGGGGCTTATGGCTACACCTTC.

The CDR3 nucleotides read TGTGCCAGCAGTTTTCCCGACAGGGGCATCGGTCAGCCCCAGCATTTT. Translated: CASSFPDRGIGQPQHF. V gene TRBV28 combines with J gene TRBJ1-5; 8 nucleotides align to TRBD1. The CDR3 is 16 residues long. The trim removed 3 bases at V and 6 bases at J, leaving 10 bases unmatched. Germline V lookup: CDR1 MDHEN, CDR2 SYDVKM.

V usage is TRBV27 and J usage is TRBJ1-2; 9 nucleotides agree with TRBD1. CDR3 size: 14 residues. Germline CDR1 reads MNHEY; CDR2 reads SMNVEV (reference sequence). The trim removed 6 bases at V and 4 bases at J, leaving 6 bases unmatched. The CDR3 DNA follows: TGTGCCAGCAGGGGGGGACAGGGCGTCTATGGCTACACCTTC. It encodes CASRGGQGVYGYTF.

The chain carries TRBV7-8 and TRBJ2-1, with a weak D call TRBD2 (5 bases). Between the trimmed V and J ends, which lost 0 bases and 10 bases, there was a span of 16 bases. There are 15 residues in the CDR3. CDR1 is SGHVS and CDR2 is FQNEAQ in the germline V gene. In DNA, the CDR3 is TGTGCCAGCAGCTTAGCCCTGGACTTTGATTTGGAGCAGTTCTTC. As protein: CASSLALDFDLEQFF.

The CDR3 nucleotides are TGTGCCATCATGGCGGGGCCCCTATCCTACGAGCAGTACTTC. Its translation: CAIMAGPLSYEQYF. This sequence joins TRBV10-3 and TRBJ2-7; maybe TRBD2 (6 bases). There are 14 residues in the CDR3. CDR1 and CDR2 from the germline V gene are ENHRY and SYGVKD. The ends were cut back, 7 bases at V and 1 base at J, with 14 bases in the middle.

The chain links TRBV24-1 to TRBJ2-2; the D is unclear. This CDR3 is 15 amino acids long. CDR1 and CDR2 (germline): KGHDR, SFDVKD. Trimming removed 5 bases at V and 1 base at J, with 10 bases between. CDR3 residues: CATSASTVNTGELFF. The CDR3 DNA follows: TGTGCCACCAGTGCTTCCACGGTGAACACCGGGGAGCTGTTTTTT.

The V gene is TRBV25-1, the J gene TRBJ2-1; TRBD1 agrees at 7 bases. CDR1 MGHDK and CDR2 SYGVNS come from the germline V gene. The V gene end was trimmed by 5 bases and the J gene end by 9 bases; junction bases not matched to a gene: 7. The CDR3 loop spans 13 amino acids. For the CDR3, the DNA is TGTGCCAGCAGTACTCAACAGGGGACTGAGCAGTTCTTC. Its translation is CASSTQQGTEQFF.

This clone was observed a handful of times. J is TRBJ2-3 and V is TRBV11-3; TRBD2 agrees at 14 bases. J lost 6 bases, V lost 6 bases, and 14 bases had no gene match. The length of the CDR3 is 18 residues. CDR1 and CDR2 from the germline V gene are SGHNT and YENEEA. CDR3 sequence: CASSSPPGTSGSGDTQYF. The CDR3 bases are TGTGCCAGCAGTTCTCCACCTGGGACTAGCGGGAGTGGTGATACGCAGTATTTT.

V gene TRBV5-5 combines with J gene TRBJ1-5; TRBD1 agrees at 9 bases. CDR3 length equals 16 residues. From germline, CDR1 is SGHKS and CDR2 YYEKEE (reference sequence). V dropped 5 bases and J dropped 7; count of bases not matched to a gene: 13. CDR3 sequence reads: CASSLLTGTGRQPQHF. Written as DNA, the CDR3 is TGTGCCAGCAGTCTTCTCACCGGGACAGGGCGCCAGCCCCAGCATTTT.

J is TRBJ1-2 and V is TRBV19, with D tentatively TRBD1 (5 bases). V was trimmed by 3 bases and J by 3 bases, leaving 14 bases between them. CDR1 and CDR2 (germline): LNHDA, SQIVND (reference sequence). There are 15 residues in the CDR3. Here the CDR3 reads CASSMDQGIDYGYTF. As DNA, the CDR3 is TGTGCCAGTAGTATGGACCAGGGAATAGACTATGGCTACACCTTC.

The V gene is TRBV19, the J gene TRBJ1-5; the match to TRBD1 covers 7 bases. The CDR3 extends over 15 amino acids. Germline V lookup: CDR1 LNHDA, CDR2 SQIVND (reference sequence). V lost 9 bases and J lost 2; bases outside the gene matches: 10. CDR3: CASRHQGGRNQPQHF. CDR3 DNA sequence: TGTGCCAGCAGACACCAGGGGGGTCGCAATCAGCCCCAGCATTTT.

CDR3: CATSRGGSENEKLFF. The CDR3 DNA follows: TGTGCCACCAGCAGAGGGGGCAGTGAAAATGAAAAACTGTTTTTT. The chain recombines TRBV15 with TRBJ1-4; D perhaps matches TRBD1 (5 bases). V shed 1 base and J shed 5 bases, with 11 bases lying between them. The CDR3 covers 15 residues. Germline V gene lookup returns CDR1 LNHNV and CDR2 YYDKDF (reference sequence).

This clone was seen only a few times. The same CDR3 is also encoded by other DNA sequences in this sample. CDR3 bases: TGCAGTGCTAGGTCAGGGCACGAGCAGTACTTC. Protein product: CSARSGHEQYF. This chain connects TRBV20-1 to TRBJ2-7, with a tentative D call TRBD1 (5 bases). Germline V gene data show CDR1 as DFQATT and CDR2 as SNEGSKA (reference sequence). The CDR3 loop spans 11 amino acids. The ends were cut back, 3 bases at V and 5 bases at J, with 8 bases in the middle.

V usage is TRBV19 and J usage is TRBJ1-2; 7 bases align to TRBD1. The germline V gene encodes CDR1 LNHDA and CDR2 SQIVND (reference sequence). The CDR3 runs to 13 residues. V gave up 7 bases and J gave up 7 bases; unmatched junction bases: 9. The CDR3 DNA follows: TGTGCCAGTAAACCAGGGGGTCTATTTGGCTACACCTTC. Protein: CASKPGGLFGYTF.

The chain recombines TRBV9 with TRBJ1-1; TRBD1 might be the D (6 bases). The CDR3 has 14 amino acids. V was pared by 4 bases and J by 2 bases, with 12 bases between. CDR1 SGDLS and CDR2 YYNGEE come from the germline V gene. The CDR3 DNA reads TGTGCCAGCAGCACGGGACATCCTAACACTGAAGCTTTCTTT. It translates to CASSTGHPNTEAFF.

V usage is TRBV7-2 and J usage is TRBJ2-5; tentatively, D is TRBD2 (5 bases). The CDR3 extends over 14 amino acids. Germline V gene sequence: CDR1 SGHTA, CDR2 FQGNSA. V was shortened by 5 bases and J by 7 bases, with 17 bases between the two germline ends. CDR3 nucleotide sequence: TGTGCCAGCAGCCCGAGCCCTCAAGAGGGGACCCAGTACTTC. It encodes CASSPSPQEGTQYF.

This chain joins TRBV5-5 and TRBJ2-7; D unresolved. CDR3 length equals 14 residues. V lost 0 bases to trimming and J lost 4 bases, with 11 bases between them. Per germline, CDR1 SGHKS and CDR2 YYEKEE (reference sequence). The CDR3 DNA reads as TGTGCCAGCAGCTTGGGGTCACTCGATTACGAGCAGTACTTC. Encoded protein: CASSLGSLDYEQYF.

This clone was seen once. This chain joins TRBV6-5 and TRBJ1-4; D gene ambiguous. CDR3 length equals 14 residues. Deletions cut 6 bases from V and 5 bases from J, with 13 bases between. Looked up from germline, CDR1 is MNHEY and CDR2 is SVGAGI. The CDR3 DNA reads TGTGCCAGCAGGCAACGGAACGGGAATGAAAAACTGTTTTTT. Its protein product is CASRQRNGNEKLFF.

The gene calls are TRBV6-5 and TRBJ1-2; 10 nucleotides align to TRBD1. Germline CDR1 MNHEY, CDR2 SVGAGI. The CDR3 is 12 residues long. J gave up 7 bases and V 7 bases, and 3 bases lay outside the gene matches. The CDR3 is CASKRQGAGYTF. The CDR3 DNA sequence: TGTGCCAGCAAGAGACAGGGGGCTGGCTACACCTTC.